This T cell receptor beta chain is from a study of T cells expressing NK-cell markers. Study background: Sequencing of TCR beta repertoires drew on sorted CD3+CD56+NKG2C+, CD3+CD56+NKG2C- and CD3+CD56-NKG2C+ T cells. Seven of the eight sequenced donors were classified as HCMV-seropositive, and one was classified as seronegative.

The study, taken as a whole, reports: Among several donors, these clonotypes also ranked first in the CD3+CD56-NKG2C+ fraction.

Generation of TCR beta cDNA was performed by 5'RACE template switching incorporating UMIs. TCRdb re-called the 5' RACE reads and shows each CDR3 protein once, DNA omitted. The sample has 500,000 or so distinct CDR3 sequences; the top ten hold around 4%. Details on this clonotype: Its cognate antigen is unknown.

CDR1 SGHRS and CDR2 YFSETQ come from the germline V gene. The CDR3 contains 16 residues. The receptor was isolated from a man between 18 and 35 years old in good health. The specimen was blood T cells: a sorted CD56 or NKG2C T cell subset, CD4+ or CD8+ T cells, or bulk PBMC T cells (not recorded which). The rearrangement uses TRBV5-1 and TRBJ2-3; TCRdb proposes TRBD2, but this gene call is untestable without DNA. The CDR3 sequence: CASSLVPALGTDTQYF.